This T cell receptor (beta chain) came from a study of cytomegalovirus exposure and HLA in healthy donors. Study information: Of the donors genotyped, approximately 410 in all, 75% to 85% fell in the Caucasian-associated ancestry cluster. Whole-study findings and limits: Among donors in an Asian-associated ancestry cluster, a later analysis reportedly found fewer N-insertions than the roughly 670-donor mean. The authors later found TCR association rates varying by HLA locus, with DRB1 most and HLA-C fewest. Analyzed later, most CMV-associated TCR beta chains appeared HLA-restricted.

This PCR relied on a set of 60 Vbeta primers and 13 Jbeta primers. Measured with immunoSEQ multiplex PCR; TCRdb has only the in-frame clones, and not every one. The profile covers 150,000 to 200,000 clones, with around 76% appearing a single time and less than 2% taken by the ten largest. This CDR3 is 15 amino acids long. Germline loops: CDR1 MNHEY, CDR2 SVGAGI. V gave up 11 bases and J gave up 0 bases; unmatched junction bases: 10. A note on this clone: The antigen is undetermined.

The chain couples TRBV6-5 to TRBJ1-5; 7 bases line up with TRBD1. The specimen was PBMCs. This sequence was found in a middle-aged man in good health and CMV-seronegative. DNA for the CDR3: TGTGCCCGCCGCCGGGACAGCGATAGCAATCAGCCCCAGCATTTT. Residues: CARRRDSDSNQPQHF.